The 18 T cell receptor beta chains reported below all come from one sample, sequenced in a study of identical twins. TCRdb used MiXCR to reprocess the 5' RACE reads, holding one entry per CDR3 protein. The repertoire holds hundreds of thousands of distinct CDR3 sequences, with 6% to 6.5% as singletons. The sample consisted of naive T cells sorted from blood. These receptors were taken from a man aged 18 to 29 in good health.

This clonotype was seen repeatedly, ten times or more. The V gene is TRBV20-1, the J gene TRBJ2-5, with D uncertain. The length of the CDR3 is 13 residues. V dropped 3 bases and J dropped 5 bases, with 13 bases sitting between them. Germline values: CDR1 DFQATT, CDR2 SNEGSKA (reference sequence). The CDR3 loop reads CSARTPLRETQYF. In DNA, the CDR3 is TGCAGTGCTAGGACTCCTTTGAGGGAGACCCAGTACTTC.

This clonotype was seen a handful of times. This chain links TRBV3-1 with TRBJ1-5; 7 bases are shared with TRBD1. After removal of 2 bases from V and 7 bases from J, the junction contained 5 bases not matched to a gene. CDR1 is LGHDT, CDR2 YNNKEL, per germline (reference sequence). This CDR3 region has 14 residues. DNA for the CDR3: TGTGCCAGCAGCCAAAGGACAGGAGAACAGCCCCAGCATTTT. Protein sequence: CASSQRTGEQPQHF. The full variable domain, completed using reference TRBV3-1 and TRBJ1-5, is DTAVSQTPKYLVTQMGNDKSIKCEQNLGHDTMYWYKQDSKKFLKIMFSYNNKELIINETVPNRFSPKSPDKAHLNLHINSLELGDSAVYFCASSQRTGEQPQHFGDGTRLSIL.

This clonotype occurred many times. The chain has TRBV9 and TRBJ2-7; 8 nucleotides line up with TRBD1. The CDR3 loop spans 17 amino acids. J was trimmed by 0 bases and V by 0 bases; bases with no gene match: 8. Germline V gene data show CDR1 as SGDLS and CDR2 as YYNGEE. Here the CDR3 reads CASSVASGGAGSYEQYF. As DNA, the CDR3 is TGTGCCAGCAGCGTAGCCTCAGGGGGCGCGGGCTCCTACGAGCAGTACTTC.

This sequence joins TRBV18 and TRBJ1-2, with a tentative D call TRBD1 (6 bases). V gave up 2 bases and J gave up 8 bases, with 15 bases separating them. This CDR3 has 14 amino acids. Germline-derived CDR1 and CDR2 are KGHSH and LQKENI. The CDR3 is CASSPNRGPLGYTF. The DNA for the CDR3 is TGTGCCAGCTCACCAAATCGGGGGCCCCTCGGCTACACCTTC. Together with reference TRBV18 and TRBJ1-2, the CDR3 gives the full variable domain: NAGVMQNPRHLVRRRGQEARLRCSPMKGHSHVYWYRQLPEEGLKFMVYLQKENIIDESGMPKERFSAEFPKEGPSILRIQQVVRGDSAAYFCASSPNRGPLGYTFGSGTRLTVV.

This clonotype was seen many times. The chain uses TRBV29-1 and TRBJ2-5; 13 bases fit TRBD2. Unmatched junction bases numbered 18, after V lost 6 bases and J lost 5 bases. The CDR3 has 18 residues. Germline CDR1 SQVTM, CDR2 ANQGSEA. The CDR3 spells CSVRKRWGGLAGSETQYF. In nucleotides, the CDR3 is TGCAGCGTCCGAAAAAGGTGGGGGGGACTAGCGGGATCGGAGACCCAGTACTTC. Full variable domain (outside the CDR3, taken from reference TRBV29-1 and TRBJ2-5): SAVISQKPSRDICQRGTSLTIQCQVDSQVTMMFWYRQQPGQSLTLIATANQGSEATYESGFVIDKFPISRPNLTFSTLTVSNMSPEDSSIYLCSVRKRWGGLAGSETQYFGPGTRLLVL.

This clonotype showed up many times. This chain links TRBV20-1 with TRBJ1-5, with TRBD1 identical over 9 bases. CDR3 length: 13 amino acids. Germline loops: CDR1 DFQATT, CDR2 SNEGSKA (reference sequence). V shed 8 bases, J shed 2 bases, and the junction held 4 bases outside the gene matches. DNA of the CDR3: TGCAGTCTCCGGGACAGGGGCAATCAGCCCCAGCATTTT. It translates to CSLRDRGNQPQHF.

This clonotype turned up a few times. The rearrangement joins TRBV7-8 to TRBJ2-7; 8 nucleotides line up with TRBD1. The CDR3 is 15 residues long. Germline values: CDR1 SGHVS, CDR2 FQNEAQ. The junction had 8 bases not matched to a gene; V was cut back by 5 bases and J by 2 bases. CDR3 amino acids: CASSPPDRVAYEQYF. In nucleotides, the CDR3 is TGTGCCAGCAGCCCGCCGGACAGGGTGGCCTACGAGCAGTACTTC.

This chain uses TRBV29-1 with TRBJ2-2, with D hard to call. Germline V gene data show CDR1 as SQVTM and CDR2 as ANQGSEA. CDR3 length: 13 residues. The ends were cut back, 7 bases at V and 3 bases at J, with 12 bases in the middle. CDR3 in DNA: TGCAGCGGGAATGATCTCGACACCGGGGAGCTGTTTTTT. Protein product: CSGNDLDTGELFF.

V is TRBV5-1 and J is TRBJ2-1; D is possibly TRBD2 (5 bases). V shed 3 bases and J shed 0 bases, with 10 bases lying between them. There are 15 residues in the CDR3. Germline V gene sequence: CDR1 SGHRS, CDR2 YFSETQ. The CDR3 region is CASSSEEDSYNEQFF. CDR3 bases: TGCGCCAGCAGCTCCGAGGAGGACTCCTACAATGAGCAGTTCTTC.

A note on this clonotype: One end of the junction fails to match germline, which may point to a read error. The rearrangement joins TRBV6-1 to TRBJ1-5; TRBD1 matches 9 bases. This CDR3 has 14 residues. The germline gives CDR1 MNHNS, CDR2 SASEGT. CDR3 protein: CASGITGGGQPQLF. In DNA, the CDR3 is TGTGCCAGCGGAATTACAGGGGGCGGTCAGCCCCAGCTTTTT.

This clonotype has ten or more counts. The rearrangement links TRBV20-1 to TRBJ2-1, with D hard to call. Trimming left V 1 base short and J 3 bases short, with 13 bases between. The length of the CDR3 is 15 residues. In germline, CDR1 is DFQATT, CDR2 SNEGSKA (reference sequence). CDR3 bases: TGCAGTGCTAGAGCCCACCCGACCCTCTACAATGAGCAGTTCTTC. Protein sequence: CSARAHPTLYNEQFF.

This clonotype showed up just a few times. The chain recombines TRBV19 with TRBJ2-1; 7 bases are shared with TRBD2. The V gene's germline CDR1 is LNHDA and CDR2 SQIVND (reference sequence). V lost 3 bases, J lost 5 bases, and 7 bases stayed unmatched. The CDR3 is 15 amino acids. The CDR3 sequence: CASSIFFRGDNEQFF. CDR3 nucleotides: TGTGCCAGTAGTATTTTCTTCCGGGGGGACAATGAGCAGTTCTTC.

Many counts were recorded for this clonotype. The chain carries TRBV24-1 and TRBJ1-1; tentatively, D is TRBD1 (6 bases). Trimming removed 10 bases from V and 2 bases from J, with 13 bases in between. Germline CDR1 is KGHDR and CDR2 is SFDVKD. The CDR3 has 13 residues. The CDR3 protein is CATAGDPNTEAFF. CDR3 bases: TGTGCCACAGCAGGGGACCCAAACACTGAAGCTTTCTTT.

This clonotype occurred a few times. The CDR3 bases are TGTGCCAGCAGTCCTACACAGGGATGGACTGAAGCTTTCTTT. It is translated as CASSPTQGWTEAFF. V is TRBV6-2 or TRBV6-3 and J is TRBJ1-1; D is possibly TRBD1 (6 bases). CDR1 MNHEY and CDR2 SVGEGT come from the germline V gene. V lost 5 bases to trimming and J lost 5 bases, with 15 bases between them. The CDR3 length is 14 residues.

This clonotype was counted ten times or more. This chain connects TRBV5-1 to TRBJ2-2; maybe TRBD1 (5 bases). The V gene lost 2 bases and the J gene lost 4 bases, with 15 bases spanning the gap. The CDR3 runs to 16 residues. From germline, CDR1 is SGHRS and CDR2 YFSETQ. The CDR3 DNA reads TGCGCCAGCAGCTTACTTCAGGGCGGAATCACCGGGGAGCTGTTTTTT. Its translation is CASSLLQGGITGELFF.

This clonotype was detected ten times or more. The rearrangement links TRBV12-3 or TRBV12-4 to TRBJ2-7; TRBD2 matches 8 bases. This CDR3 spans 15 amino acids. The V segment lost 6 bases and the J segment 0 bases; nucleotides outside the gene matches: 7. The chain's CDR3 is CASSILAASSYEQYF. The CDR3 nucleotides are TGTGCCAGCAGCATACTAGCGGCAAGCTCCTACGAGCAGTACTTC.

This clonotype was seen at least ten times. V and J are TRBV27 and TRBJ2-7; 7 bases fit TRBD2. Germline CDR1 MNHEY, CDR2 SMNVEV (reference sequence). The length of the CDR3 is 14 residues. With 5 bases clipped from V and 7 bases from J, the junction kept 11 bases outside the gene matches. The CDR3 here is CASSPLAGVMEQYV. CDR3 coding DNA: TGTGCCAGCAGTCCCCTGGCGGGAGTGATGGAGCAGTACGTC.

This clonotype was seen only a few times. The chain recombines TRBV6-5 with TRBJ2-5; 9 bases are shared with TRBD2. Looked up from germline, CDR1 is MNHEY and CDR2 is SVGAGI. This CDR3 has 15 residues. With 1 base clipped from V and 5 bases from J, the junction kept 5 bases outside the gene matches. CDR3: CASSYWPSGKETQYF. In DNA, the CDR3 is TGTGCCAGCAGTTACTGGCCTAGCGGGAAGGAGACCCAGTACTTC.